A single sample is the source of the 7 T cell receptor beta chains below, sequenced in a study of T cell changes during pregnancy in multiple sclerosis. TCRdb keeps only in-frame clones here, not all; method: immunoSEQ multiplex PCR. The profile covers about 60,000 clones, with roughly 92% appearing a single time and 3.2% taken by the ten largest. The source was CD8+ T cells from peripheral blood mononuclear cells, collected in the second trimester of pregnancy. Receptor source: a female donor with multiple sclerosis, enrolled in a pregnancy study.

This clone was detected once. The V call is TRBV5-1, the J call TRBJ2-7; D is unresolved. CDR1 SGHRS and CDR2 YFSETQ come from the germline V gene. The CDR3 covers 14 residues. Between the trimmed V and J ends, which lost 1 base and 5 bases, there was a span of 13 bases. CDR3 sequence reads: CASSLKFPVDEQYF. CDR3 DNA: TGCGCCAGCAGCTTGAAATTCCCGGTCGACGAGCAGTACTTC.

The chain has TRBV13 and TRBJ2-7; possible D gene TRBD1, 6 bases. CDR3 length equals 16 residues. Germline assignment: CDR1 PRHDT and CDR2 FYEKMQ (reference sequence). Trimming took off 0 bases at V and 0 bases at J, with 12 bases between the two ends. The CDR3: CASSLGPGTPSYEQYF. DNA for the CDR3: TGTGCCAGCAGCTTAGGCCCCGGGACACCCTCCTACGAGCAGTACTTC.

The chain carries TRBV10-1 and TRBJ2-2, with TRBD2 matching over 12 bases. Germline CDR1 is WNHNN and CDR2 is SYGVQD (reference sequence). This CDR3 has 15 amino acids. Germline trimming cut 2 bases from V and 7 bases from J; bases unmatched to any gene: 2. For the CDR3, the DNA is TGCGCCAGCAGTGAGGGACTAGCGGGAAGCGGGGAGCTGTTTTTT. Its protein product is CASSEGLAGSGELFF.

The chain combines TRBV7-2 with TRBJ2-1; a weak D match, TRBD2 (5 bases). CDR1 is SGHTA, CDR2 FQGNSA, per germline. The CDR3 sequence is 15 residues long. Trimming removed 3 bases at V and 5 bases at J, with 14 bases between. The CDR3 sequence: CASSFTARGHNEQFF. The CDR3 DNA is TGTGCCAGCAGCTTTACGGCCCGGGGTCACAATGAGCAGTTCTTC.

The genes are TRBV5-4 and TRBJ1-1; D remains ambiguous. Germline CDR1 SGHNT, CDR2 YYREEE (reference sequence). CDR3 length equals 13 residues. Trimming removed 6 bases from V and 3 bases from J, with 12 bases in between. CDR3 in amino acids: CASTASGHTEAFF. The CDR3 nucleotides are TGTGCCAGCACCGCTTCTGGGCACACTGAAGCTTTCTTT.

This chain uses TRBV2 with TRBJ1-2; 9 bases fit TRBD1. This CDR3 contains 12 residues. Germline V gene data show CDR1 as SNHLY and CDR2 as FYNNEI. Trimming took 6 bases from V and 11 from J; bases not matched to a gene: 7. The DNA for the CDR3 is TGTGCCAGCAGGCCGACAGGGGGAGGATACACCTTC. As protein: CASRPTGGGYTF. The whole variable domain, remainder taken from reference TRBV2 and TRBJ1-2, is EPEVTQTPSHQVTQMGQEVILRCVPISNHLYFYWYRQILGQKVEFLVSFYNNEISEKSEIFDDQFSVERPDGSNFTLKIRSTKLEDSAMYFCASRPTGGGYTFGSGTRLTVV.

This clone was picked up a small number of times. This chain uses TRBV9 with TRBJ1-1; the match to TRBD1 covers 8 bases. Per germline, CDR1 SGDLS and CDR2 YYNGEE. The CDR3 extends over 14 amino acids. With V trimmed by 5 bases and J by 2 bases, 5 bases remained unmatched. This chain's CDR3 is CASSPGQANTEAFF. In nucleotides, the CDR3 is TGTGCCAGCAGTCCGGGACAGGCCAACACTGAAGCTTTCTTT.